Listed below are T cell receptor beta chains from one sample, sequenced in a study of shared clonotypes between healthy human individuals. Data came from immunoSEQ multiplex PCR; TCRdb stores just in-frame clones and leaves some out. The repertoire holds 2,500,000 or so clones, with roughly 90% as singletons. Sequencing input: naive CD4+ T cells from PBMCs. The receptor source for this set is a man aged 18-30 years in good health. Some clones in this sample may be carry-over from other donors' samples. Each CDR3 is given with its conserved first and last residue. D genes are given only for firm matches. Clone size appears in some rows only: once, few, many, or a class for an expanded clone.

j_call: TRBJ1-5; clone_size: -; cdr3_length: 14; v_call: TRBV5-6; d_call: -; cdr3_aa: CASSLSTRNQPQHF; cdr3_nt: TGTGCCAGCAGCTTGTCCACCCGCAATCAGCCCCAGCATTTT
j_call: TRBJ2-7; clone_size: -; cdr3_length: 15; v_call: TRBV2; d_call: -; cdr3_aa: CASSEGPGPTYEQYF; cdr3_nt: TGTGCCAGCAGTGAAGGACCGGGACCTACCTACGAGCAGTACTTC
j_call: TRBJ2-1; clone_size: -; cdr3_length: 13; v_call: TRBV5-1; d_call: -; cdr3_aa: CASSFGRGREQFF; cdr3_nt: TGCGCCAGCAGCTTCGGGCGGGGCCGTGAGCAGTTCTTC
j_call: TRBJ2-7; clone_size: -; cdr3_length: 15; v_call: TRBV5-1; d_call: -; cdr3_aa: CASSLASGTLGEQYF; cdr3_nt: TGCGCCAGCAGCTTGGCGTCAGGGACTCTAGGGGAGCAGTACTTC
j_call: TRBJ2-7; clone_size: -; cdr3_length: 14; v_call: TRBV2; d_call: -; cdr3_aa: CASSAIGGGGEQYF; cdr3_nt: TGTGCCAGCAGCGCTATCGGCGGGGGCGGGGAGCAGTACTTC
j_call: TRBJ2-2; clone_size: -; cdr3_length: 15; v_call: TRBV2; d_call: -; cdr3_aa: CASMRVPDITGELFF; cdr3_nt: TGTGCCAGCATGAGGGTACCGGATATTACCGGGGAGCTGTTTTTT
j_call: TRBJ1-2; clone_size: -; cdr3_length: 13; v_call: TRBV29-1; d_call: -; cdr3_aa: CSAWVQGRGDYTF; cdr3_nt: TGCAGCGCCTGGGTCCAGGGACGCGGAGACTACACCTTC
j_call: TRBJ2-1; clone_size: -; cdr3_length: 16; v_call: TRBV6-5; d_call: -; cdr3_aa: CASSYSSGSSYNEQFF; cdr3_nt: TGTGCCAGCAGTTACTCATCCGGATCCTCCTACAATGAGCAGTTCTTC
j_call: TRBJ1-2; clone_size: -; cdr3_length: 13; v_call: TRBV30; d_call: TRBD1; cdr3_aa: CAWSAGQGYGYTF; cdr3_nt: TGTGCCTGGAGTGCTGGACAGGGCTATGGCTACACCTTC
j_call: TRBJ2-5; clone_size: -; cdr3_length: 16; v_call: TRBV9; d_call: TRBD1; cdr3_aa: CASSNPGTASQETQYF; cdr3_nt: TGTGCCAGCAGCAACCCCGGGACAGCGAGCCAAGAGACCCAGTACTTC
j_call: TRBJ1-5; clone_size: -; cdr3_length: 15; v_call: TRBV18; d_call: -; cdr3_aa: CASSPQEGRNQPQHF; cdr3_nt: TGTGCCAGCTCACCCCAGGAAGGGCGAAATCAGCCCCAGCATTTT
j_call: TRBJ2-3; clone_size: -; cdr3_length: 15; v_call: TRBV6-1; d_call: TRBD1; cdr3_aa: CASSKTGASTDTQYF; cdr3_nt: TGTGCCAGCAGTAAGACAGGGGCGAGCACAGATACGCAGTATTTT
j_call: TRBJ2-4; clone_size: -; cdr3_length: 18; v_call: TRBV9; d_call: -; cdr3_aa: CASSPEGGYNAAKNIQYF; cdr3_nt: TGTGCCAGCAGCCCCGAAGGAGGGTACAATGCGGCCAAAAACATTCAGTACTTC
j_call: TRBJ1-2; clone_size: -; cdr3_length: 16; v_call: TRBV21-1; d_call: -; cdr3_aa: CASSKAYQGNMDGYTF; cdr3_nt: TGTGCCAGCAGCAAAGCTTACCAGGGGAATATGGATGGCTACACCTTC
j_call: TRBJ2-3; clone_size: -; cdr3_length: 14; v_call: TRBV5-1; d_call: -; cdr3_aa: CASNPDARTDTQYF; cdr3_nt: TGCGCCAGCAACCCGGACGCACGCACAGATACGCAGTATTTT
j_call: TRBJ2-1; clone_size: -; cdr3_length: 15; v_call: TRBV2; d_call: TRBD2; cdr3_aa: CASSGRDSSNNEQFF; cdr3_nt: TGTGCCAGCAGCGGGAGGGACTCCAGTAACAATGAGCAGTTCTTC
j_call: TRBJ2-2; clone_size: -; cdr3_length: 13; v_call: TRBV21-1; d_call: -; cdr3_aa: CASGTKNTGELFF; cdr3_nt: TGTGCCAGCGGGACTAAGAACACCGGGGAGCTGTTTTTT
j_call: TRBJ1-4; clone_size: -; cdr3_length: 16; v_call: TRBV4-1; d_call: -; cdr3_aa: CASSQVEGREPEKLFF; cdr3_nt: TGCGCCAGCAGCCAAGTTGAAGGCAGGGAGCCCGAAAAACTGTTTTTT
j_call: TRBJ1-4; clone_size: -; cdr3_length: 15; v_call: TRBV19; d_call: -; cdr3_aa: CASSPAGDFNEKLFF; cdr3_nt: TGTGCCAGTAGCCCCGCGGGGGACTTCAATGAAAAACTGTTTTTT
j_call: TRBJ2-4; clone_size: -; cdr3_length: 17; v_call: TRBV25-1; d_call: TRBD1; cdr3_aa: CASSESVGTGGENIQYF; cdr3_nt: TGTGCCAGCAGTGAATCTGTGGGGACAGGGGGCGAAAACATTCAGTACTTC
j_call: TRBJ2-3; clone_size: -; cdr3_length: 16; v_call: TRBV4-3; d_call: -; cdr3_aa: CASSQELGIGTDTQYF; cdr3_nt: TGCGCCAGCAGCCAAGAGCTAGGGATCGGCACAGATACGCAGTATTTT
j_call: TRBJ2-7; clone_size: -; cdr3_length: 14; v_call: TRBV5-1; d_call: -; cdr3_aa: CASSLVGEAYEQYF; cdr3_nt: TGCGCCAGCAGCTTGGTGGGGGAAGCCTACGAGCAGTACTTC
j_call: TRBJ2-2; clone_size: once; cdr3_length: 16; v_call: TRBV6-5; d_call: TRBD2; cdr3_aa: CASSYSGRGNTGELFF; cdr3_nt: TGTGCCAGCAGTTATAGCGGGAGGGGAAACACCGGGGAGCTGTTTTTT
j_call: TRBJ2-5; clone_size: -; cdr3_length: 15; v_call: TRBV7-2; d_call: TRBD2; cdr3_aa: CASSLGLAGQETQYF; cdr3_nt: TGTGCCAGCAGCTTAGGCCTAGCGGGACAAGAGACCCAGTACTTC
j_call: TRBJ2-5; clone_size: -; cdr3_length: 14; v_call: TRBV5-1; d_call: -; cdr3_aa: CASSLSTYQETQYF; cdr3_nt: TGCGCCAGCAGCTTGTCGACGTACCAAGAGACCCAGTACTTC
j_call: TRBJ1-1; clone_size: -; cdr3_length: 15; v_call: TRBV10-3; d_call: -; cdr3_aa: CAISESRVRNTEAFF; cdr3_nt: TGTGCCATCAGTGAGTCGAGGGTCCGGAACACTGAAGCTTTCTTT
j_call: TRBJ2-7; clone_size: -; cdr3_length: 15; v_call: TRBV27; d_call: -; cdr3_aa: CASSQLGGLSYEQYF; cdr3_nt: TGTGCCAGCAGCCAGCTCGGGGGCCTCTCCTACGAGCAGTACTTC
j_call: TRBJ2-5; clone_size: -; cdr3_length: 16; v_call: TRBV11-2; d_call: TRBD2; cdr3_aa: CASSSRLAGVGRTQYF; cdr3_nt: TGTGCCAGCAGCTCCCGGTTAGCGGGAGTGGGTCGGACCCAGTACTTC
j_call: TRBJ2-1; clone_size: -; cdr3_length: 15; v_call: TRBV11-3; d_call: TRBD2; cdr3_aa: CASSLAGLAYNEQFF; cdr3_nt: TGTGCCAGCAGCTTAGCGGGACTAGCCTACAATGAGCAGTTCTTC
j_call: TRBJ2-1; clone_size: -; cdr3_length: 16; v_call: TRBV15; d_call: TRBD2; cdr3_aa: CATSPGTSGRTNEQFF; cdr3_nt: TGTGCCACCAGCCCCGGGACTAGCGGACGTACGAATGAGCAGTTCTTC
j_call: TRBJ1-5; clone_size: few; cdr3_length: 14; v_call: TRBV7-9; d_call: -; cdr3_aa: CASSFGEANQPQHF; cdr3_nt: TGTGCCAGCAGCTTTGGGGAGGCGAATCAGCCCCAGCATTTT